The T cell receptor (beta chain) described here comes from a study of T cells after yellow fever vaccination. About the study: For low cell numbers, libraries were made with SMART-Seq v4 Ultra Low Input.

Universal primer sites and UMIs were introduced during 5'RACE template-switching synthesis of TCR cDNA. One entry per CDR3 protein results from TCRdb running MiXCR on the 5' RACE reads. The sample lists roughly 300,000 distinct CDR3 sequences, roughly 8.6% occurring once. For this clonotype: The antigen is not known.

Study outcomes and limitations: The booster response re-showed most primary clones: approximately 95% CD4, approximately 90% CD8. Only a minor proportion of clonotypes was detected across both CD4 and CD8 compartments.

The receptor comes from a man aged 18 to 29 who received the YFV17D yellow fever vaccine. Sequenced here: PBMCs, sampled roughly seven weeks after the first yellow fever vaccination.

CDR3 coding DNA: TGCGCCAGCAGCCAGGGAGTTATGAACACTGAAGCTTTCTTT. Encoded protein: CASSQGVMNTEAFF. This rearrangement joins TRBV5-1 to TRBJ1-1; D is possibly TRBD1 (5 bases). CDR1 SGHRS and CDR2 YFSETQ come from the germline V gene. The CDR3 runs to 14 residues. V lost 4 bases to trimming and J lost 0 bases, with 10 bases between them.